The following is a T cell receptor beta chain sequence with its context. This specimen comes from a study of blood T cell repertoires in COVID-19. Looking at the study overall: COVID-19 samples, acute and convalescent, were from the United States, Italy and Spain.

TCRdb keeps only in-frame clones here, not all; method: immunoSEQ multiplex PCR. Here the sample spans about 210,000 clones, approximately 90% being singletons. V was trimmed by 2 bases and J by 5 bases, leaving 7 bases between them. The CDR3 extends over 14 amino acids. CDR1 is SEHNR and CDR2 is FQNEAQ in the germline V gene (reference sequence). The source of this sequence is a woman aged 40 to 49 with acute COVID-19. V gene TRBV7-9 combines with J gene TRBJ1-6; D is possibly TRBD1 (5 bases). Sequencing was done on a sample of PBMCs or T cells enriched from blood (not recorded which). The chain's CDR3 is CASSLPGNNSPLHF. The CDR3 region has the DNA TGTGCCAGCAGCTTACCAGGGAATAATTCACCCCTCCACTTT.